What follows describes a single T cell receptor (beta chain). This record belongs to a study of sequential checkpoint blockade in melanoma. Study as a whole: Each arm's sequence ended with maintenance nivolumab.

Treatment defined: randomized to nivolumab then ipilimumab (arm A) or the reverse (arm B). Assay: immunoSEQ multiplex PCR; the TCRdb copy retains only in-frame clones and omits some. This table holds under 25,000 clones, 73% found once. This clonotype was sampled from a human donor with melanoma. The sequenced sample was CD8+ T cells sorted from blood (inferred from file names), obtained from a patient given nivolumab and ipilimumab in sequence.

This CDR3 is CASSSGQGGYEQYF. The CDR3 DNA reads TGCGCCAGCAGTTCGGGACAGGGAGGCTACGAGCAGTACTTC. The V and J genes are TRBV5-1 and TRBJ2-5, with 9 bases matching TRBD1. Judging by the DNA end, TRBJ2-7 fits better; the J call may be wrong. The CDR3 covers 14 residues. Per the germline V gene, CDR1 is SGHRS and CDR2 is YFSETQ.